This TCR beta chain was identified in a study of T cell responses to AZD1222 COVID-19 vaccine. Study observations and caveats: Reportedly, close to half of spike-specific TCRs are directed against unmutated variant regions.

Sequenced by immunoSEQ multiplex PCR; TCRdb stores in-frame clones only, minus some. The sample yields 85,000 to 120,000 clones, roughly 84% seen once. As regards this clone: The antigen is not known.

This CDR3 contains 16 residues. Trimming at V came to 5 bases and at J to 0 bases, leaving 8 bases not matched to a gene. The germline CDR1 and CDR2 sequences are SGHVS and FQNEAQ. The V call is TRBV7-8, the J call TRBJ1-1; TRBD1 agrees at 8 bases. The sample in question was peripheral blood, obtained on day 0 of AZD1222 vaccination. The sequence derives from an adult in good health. DNA of the CDR3: TGTGCCAGCAGCGTAGGACCGGGACAGGTGAACACTGAAGCTTTCTTT. It yields the protein CASSVGPGQVNTEAFF.